The 3 T cell receptor beta chains below were found in one sample sequenced in a study of molecular identifiers for immune sequencing clone quantification. Each CDR3 protein is one row after TCRdb ran MiXCR on the PCR reads. This table holds about 630,000 distinct CDR3 sequences, less than 30% found once. The sample consisted of naive CD8+ T cells from blood, with Jurkat cell RNA spiked in. Subset in this sample: FACS-sorted CD8+CD4-CCR7+CD45RA+ naive T cells. The receptors derive from a human donor in good health. Some libraries in this study had Jurkat cell RNA spiked in.

The chain links TRBV14 to TRBJ1-2, with unresolved D. The CDR3 contains 13 residues. Trimming stripped 9 bases from V and 0 bases from J, with 11 bases between. Germline assignment: CDR1 SGHDN and CDR2 FVKESK. CDR3 sequence: CASGEDANYGYTF. The CDR3 region has the DNA TGTGCCAGTGGGGAAGACGCTAACTATGGCTACACCTTC.

This clonotype was counted between two and nine times. This may arise from a read error, as a much more abundant clone is one base away. The chain is built from TRBV4-3 and TRBJ2-3; either TRBD1 or TRBD2 may fit D (5 bases each). Looked up from germline, CDR1 is LGHNA and CDR2 is YSLEER. The CDR3 consists of 14 residues. CDR3 sequence: CAGSRGVVTDTQYF. CDR3 coding DNA: TGCGCCGGCAGTCGAGGGGTTGTCACAGATACGCAGTATTTT.

This chain uses TRBV7-6 with TRBJ2-5, with D possibly TRBD2 on 5 matching bases. V lost 4 bases, J lost 5 bases, and 14 bases lay in between. The CDR3 extends over 14 amino acids. Per germline, CDR1 SGHVS and CDR2 FNYEAQ. The CDR3 reads CASSSGPTGETQYF. The CDR3 DNA reads as TGTGCCAGCAGCTCCGGACCTACGGGGGAGACCCAGTACTTC.